What follows are 10 T cell receptor beta chains derived from one specimen sequenced in a study of regulatory T cells in long-lasting Graves disease. Libraries of TCR beta came from iRepertoire HTBI primers plus Arm-PCR of CDR3 regions. TCRdb analysed the multiplex PCR reads with MiXCR anew, one entry per CDR3 protein. The sample has some 200,000 distinct CDR3 sequences, around 20% seen once; the top ten hold 10% to 15%. Time point reported: newly diagnosed GD, antithyroid drugs for less than 3 months. PBMC RNA served as the TCR library source. These same data were also listed under a study on T cells in Graves' hyperthyroidism and ophthalmopathy.

Sequencing used peripheral blood mononuclear cells (PBMCs), obtained at new diagnosis, from a patient treated with antithyroid drugs. These TCRs come from a woman between 25 and 40 years old with Graves disease.

The table lists this clonotype with a few counts. The chain links TRBV4-1 to TRBJ2-7, with 10 bases matching TRBD2. The germline CDR1 and CDR2 sequences are MGHRA and YSYEKL. V lost 3 bases and J lost 0; bases outside the gene matches: 5. The CDR3 is 16 residues long. The CDR3: CASSHKAGGASYEQYF. CDR3 coding DNA: TGCGCCAGCAGCCACAAAGCGGGGGGGGCCTCCTACGAGCAGTACTTC.

The chain carries TRBV27 and TRBJ1-4; a possible D gene is TRBD1 (6 bases). V gave up 4 bases and J gave up 8 bases, with 11 bases separating them. This CDR3 is 13 amino acids long. From germline, CDR1 is MNHEY and CDR2 SMNVEV (reference sequence). CDR3 nucleotides: TGTGCCAGCAGTTACAGGGAAGGAGAAAAACTGTTTTTT. Encoded protein: CASSYREGEKLFF.

Many counts were recorded for this clonotype. V is TRBV5-1 and J is TRBJ2-7; 8 bases map to TRBD2. Germline V CDR1 and CDR2: SGHRS, YFSETQ. V shed 4 bases, J shed 3 bases, and the junction held 15 bases outside the gene matches. CDR3 length: 17 amino acids. CDR3 sequence reads: CASSPTSPSGYVYEQYF. The CDR3 DNA reads TGCGCCAGCAGCCCGACCTCACCTAGCGGGTACGTCTACGAGCAGTACTTC.

At least ten counts were recorded for this clonotype. This chain links TRBV6-1 with TRBJ1-5, with 10 bases lining up with TRBD1. CDR3 length: 16 amino acids. V trimming: 10 bases; J trimming: 0 bases; junction bases outside the gene matches: 9. CDR1 MNHNS and CDR2 SASEGT come from the germline V gene. The CDR3 sequence is CATRDRGFYSNQPQHF. CDR3 DNA: TGTGCCACCCGGGACAGGGGCTTTTATAGCAATCAGCCCCAGCATTTT.

This clonotype was observed many times. This sequence joins TRBV5-1 and TRBJ2-1; 9 bases agree with TRBD2. J lost 6 bases, V lost 3 bases, and 7 bases had no gene match. The CDR3 loop spans 15 amino acids. Germline CDR1 and CDR2: SGHRS and YFSETQ. This CDR3 is CASSWIAGAVNEQFF. In DNA form, the CDR3 reads TGCGCCAGCAGCTGGATAGCGGGAGCGGTCAATGAGCAGTTCTTC.

This clonotype was counted ten times or more. The chain uses TRBV20-1 and TRBJ1-1; D is perhaps TRBD1 (5 bases). The germline V gene encodes CDR1 DFQATT and CDR2 SNEGSKA (reference sequence). Trimming removed 4 bases at V and 0 bases at J, with 18 bases between. The length of the CDR3 is 16 residues. CDR3 in amino acids: CSATKDRGPMNTEAFF. Written as DNA, the CDR3 is TGCAGTGCTACCAAAGACAGAGGTCCAATGAACACTGAAGCTTTCTTT.

Regarding this clonotype: With a far larger clone one base away, a read error is the likely cause. This chain joins TRBV7-8 and TRBJ2-1; D might be TRBD2 (5 bases). Trimming cost V 1 base and J 13 bases, with 17 bases left between them. Germline V gene sequence: CDR1 SGHVS, CDR2 FQNEAQ. The CDR3 contains 14 residues. The CDR3 DNA sequence: TGTGCCAGCAGCTTAGATGTGGCCGGGGAGACCCAGTTCTTC. This codes for CASSLDVAGETQFF.

This rearrangement joins TRBV27 to TRBJ2-7; no firm D call. This CDR3 is built from 11 residues. Germline CDR1 is MNHEY and CDR2 is SMNVEV (reference sequence). V lost 5 bases and J lost 3, with 5 bases in between. CDR3 sequence: CASSNYYEQYF. The CDR3 DNA is TGTGCCAGCAGTAATTACTACGAGCAGTACTTC.

About this clonotype: With a much larger clone just one base away, this may be a read error. CDR3 DNA: TGCGCCAGCAGTGTACCTAGCGGGGTGAGCACATATACGCAGTATTTT. The encoded protein is CASSVPSGVSTYTQYF. V and J are TRBV10-2 and TRBJ2-7, with 9 bases identical to TRBD2. With the DNA end fitting TRBJ2-3 better, the J assignment may be wrong. CDR1 is WSHSY and CDR2 is SAAADI in the germline V gene. The CDR3 sequence is 16 residues long.

This clonotype showed up many times. The V and J genes are TRBV19 and TRBJ1-1; 8 bases match TRBD1. V dropped 8 bases and J dropped 0; count of bases not matched to a gene: 5. The germline CDR1 and CDR2 sequences are LNHDA and SQIVND (reference sequence). The CDR3 sequence is 14 residues long. The CDR3 here is CASSGTGLNTEAFF. CDR3 sequence (DNA): TGTGCCAGTTCGGGGACAGGCCTGAACACTGAAGCTTTCTTT.